Shown below are 18 T cell receptor beta chains from a single sample sequenced in a study of radiotherapy plus CTLA-4 blockade in lung cancer. Produced via immunoSEQ multiplex PCR; TCRdb's table is partial and in-frame only. The table shows approximately 80,000 clones, with roughly 70% occurring only once. The sequencing used peripheral blood, collected from a patient treated with radiotherapy plus ipilimumab. These receptors originate from a human donor with non-small cell lung cancer whose response to radiotherapy plus ipilimumab could not be evaluated.

The rearrangement uses TRBV5-5 and TRBJ2-1, with no clear D. This CDR3 region has 15 residues. V lost 0 bases and J lost 4, with 11 bases in between. Germline V gene data show CDR1 as SGHKS and CDR2 as YYEKEE (reference sequence). The CDR3 spells CASSLEPRPYNEQFF. The CDR3 DNA reads as TGTGCCAGCAGCTTGGAGCCCAGGCCGTACAATGAGCAGTTCTTC.

J is TRBJ2-3 and V is TRBV27; perhaps TRBD2 as D (6 bases). Trimming left V 3 bases short and J 2 bases short, with 24 bases between. This CDR3 comprises 19 residues. Germline CDR1 reads MNHEY; CDR2 reads SMNVEV (reference sequence). This CDR3 reads CASSLGGTLGWIPTDTQYF. The CDR3 bases are TGTGCCAGCAGTTTGGGCGGGACCTTAGGGTGGATCCCCACAGATACGCAGTATTTT.

This chain connects TRBV6-5 to TRBJ1-1; D not certain. Germline V gives CDR1 MNHEY, CDR2 SVGAGI. With 0 bases removed from V and 0 bases from J, the gap between germline ends came to 8 bases. The CDR3 spans 15 residues. The CDR3 region is CASSYSTRLNTEAFF. The CDR3 DNA reads as TGTGCCAGCAGTTACTCGACAAGATTGAACACTGAAGCTTTCTTT.

The V gene is TRBV21-1, the J gene TRBJ2-7; TRBD2 is the table's D call, not checked against the DNA. TRBV21-1 has pseudogene status. This CDR3 contains 16 residues. CDR3 sequence: CASSKVLAGGSYEQYF. CDR3 DNA sequence: TGTGCCAGCAGCAAAGTACTAGCGGGAGGGTCGTACGAGCAGTACTTC.

The V call is TRBV9, the J call TRBJ2-7; 10 bases agree with TRBD2. Germline-derived CDR1 and CDR2 are SGDLS and YYNGEE. The CDR3 is 16 amino acids. Trimming cost V 0 bases and J 0 bases; bases outside gene matches: 3. The CDR3 DNA sequence: TGTGCCAGCAGCGTAGGGACTAGCGGTTTCTCCTACGAGCAGTACTTC. It specifies CASSVGTSGFSYEQYF.

V gene TRBV9 combines with J gene TRBJ2-7, with a possible D match to TRBD2 (6 bases). Trimming took 4 bases from V and 3 from J, leaving 14 bases between them. This CDR3 contains 14 residues. Germline V gives CDR1 SGDLS, CDR2 YYNGEE. The CDR3 reads CASSPRETVYEQYF. In nucleotides, the CDR3 is TGTGCCAGCAGCCCCCGGGAGACAGTCTACGAGCAGTACTTC.

This clone was recorded once. The genes are TRBV7-2 and TRBJ2-5; D not resolved. The J call may be wrong; the DNA end is better matched by TRBJ2-7. CDR1 and CDR2 from the germline V gene are SGHTA and FQGNSA. This CDR3 region has 15 residues. The chain's CDR3 is CASSLQVLSPYEQYF. In DNA, the CDR3 is TGTGCCAGCAGCTTACAGGTCTTATCTCCCTACGAGCAGTACTTC.

The CDR3 DNA reads as TGCGCCAGCAGCTTGGCCTGGGCGACCGAGCAGTACTTC. Translation: CASSLAWATEQYF. This chain links TRBV5-1 with TRBJ2-7; D ambiguous. The CDR3 has 13 amino acids. Germline V gene sequence: CDR1 SGHRS, CDR2 YFSETQ. Trimming cost V 0 bases and J 6 bases, with 10 bases left between them. Variable domain in full (rest from reference TRBV5-1 and TRBJ2-7): KAGVTQTPRYLIKTRGQQVTLSCSPISGHRSVSWYQQTPGQGLQFLFEYFSETQRNKGNFPGRFSGRQFSNSRSEMNVSTLELGDSALYLCASSLAWATEQYFGPGTRLTVT.

The V call is TRBV18, the J call TRBJ1-2; 7 nucleotides align to TRBD1. The CDR3 is 12 amino acids. In germline, CDR1 is KGHSH, CDR2 LQKENI. V lost 1 base to trimming and J lost 7 bases; unmatched junction nucleotides: 0. As DNA, the CDR3 is TGTGCCAGCTCACCACAGGGGGCTGGCTACACCTTC. Protein sequence: CASSPQGAGYTF.

The rearrangement uses TRBV27 and TRBJ2-5, with TRBD1 matching 9 bases. Per the germline V gene, CDR1 is MNHEY and CDR2 is SMNVEV (reference sequence). Trimming removed 1 base from V and 4 bases from J; junction bases left unmatched: 13. The CDR3 is made up of 18 amino acids. CDR3 in amino acids: CASSLFPQNRDRVETQYF. As DNA, the CDR3 is TGTGCCAGCAGTTTATTCCCTCAGAACCGGGACAGGGTAGAGACCCAGTACTTC.

The V call is TRBV5-1, the J call TRBJ2-1; 9 bases map to TRBD2. CDR3 length equals 18 residues. The J segment lost 0 bases and the V segment lost 2 bases, leaving 9 bases of the junction unmatched. CDR1 and CDR2 (germline): SGHRS, YFSETQ. The CDR3 bases are TGCGCCAGCAGCTTTTGGCTAGCGGGGACAAGCTCCTACAATGAGCAGTTCTTC. Amino acid sequence: CASSFWLAGTSSYNEQFF.

The chain employs TRBV16 and TRBJ1-5; D is undetermined. The germline V gene has CDR1 KGHSY and CDR2 FQNENV. This CDR3 is 15 amino acids long. V dropped 5 bases and J dropped 2 bases, with 13 bases sitting between them. CDR3 in amino acids: CASSSSGGGNQPQHF. The CDR3 nucleotides read TGTGCCAGCAGCAGTAGCGGTGGGGGCAATCAGCCCCAGCATTTT.

The chain joins TRBV7-8 to TRBJ2-2; D is uncertain. The V end lost 5 bases, the J end lost 2 bases, and 3 bases lay between the germline ends. Looked up from germline, CDR1 is SGHVS and CDR2 is FQNEAQ. CDR3 size: 12 residues. CDR3 nucleotides: TGTGCCAGCAGCCTCAACACCGGGGAGCTGTTTTTT. Translated, it gives CASSLNTGELFF.

Turning to this clone: The junction and the germline gene differ at one end; a read error may be behind it. At the DNA level, this CDR3 is encoded by other sequences in the same sample as well. The CDR3 loop is CASSLVSGTYNEQFF. The CDR3 DNA reads TGCGCCAGCAGTTTGGTTAGCGGGACCTACAATGAGCAGTTCTTC. V and J are TRBV5-1 and TRBJ2-1; TRBD2 aligns across 8 bases. From germline, CDR1 is SGHRS and CDR2 YFSETQ. This CDR3 comprises 15 residues.

The rearrangement uses TRBV11-2 and TRBJ2-3; no firm D call. CDR3 length: 12 amino acids. Germline assignment: CDR1 SGHAT and CDR2 FQNNGV. V lost 5 bases, J lost 5 bases, and 8 bases lay in between. In DNA form, the CDR3 reads TGTGCCAGCAGCGCCACAAGAGATACGCAGTATTTT. Translation gives CASSATRDTQYF.

This clone was picked up a small number of times. This sequence joins TRBV7-2 and TRBJ2-2, with D unresolved. This CDR3 spans 17 amino acids. With 0 bases removed from V and 6 bases from J, the gap between germline ends came to 17 bases. Looked up from germline, CDR1 is SGHTA and CDR2 is FQGNSA. The CDR3 DNA reads TGTGCCAGCAGCTTAGCGAGTTTCGGCGGAAGTGCCGGGGAGCTGTTTTTT. Amino acids: CASSLASFGGSAGELFF.

This chain connects TRBV7-2 to TRBJ1-5, with D perhaps TRBD1 (5 bases). The CDR3 runs 16 residues. Trimming pared 5 bases from V and 2 bases from J, leaving 16 bases between. CDR1 is SGHTA, CDR2 FQGNSA, per germline. The CDR3 nucleotides read TGTGCCAGCAGCATCAACGGGGGAGCGGGCAATCAGCCCCAGCATTTT. Its translation is CASSINGGAGNQPQHF.

The rearrangement links TRBV30 to TRBJ2-7; 7 bases line up with TRBD1. V trimming: 5 bases; J trimming: 2 bases; junction bases outside the gene matches: 3. The CDR3 is 12 residues long. In germline, CDR1 is GTSNPN, CDR2 SVGIG (reference sequence). DNA for the CDR3: TGTGCCTGGCGACAGGGTACCTACGAGCAGTACTTC. The encoded protein is CAWRQGTYEQYF.